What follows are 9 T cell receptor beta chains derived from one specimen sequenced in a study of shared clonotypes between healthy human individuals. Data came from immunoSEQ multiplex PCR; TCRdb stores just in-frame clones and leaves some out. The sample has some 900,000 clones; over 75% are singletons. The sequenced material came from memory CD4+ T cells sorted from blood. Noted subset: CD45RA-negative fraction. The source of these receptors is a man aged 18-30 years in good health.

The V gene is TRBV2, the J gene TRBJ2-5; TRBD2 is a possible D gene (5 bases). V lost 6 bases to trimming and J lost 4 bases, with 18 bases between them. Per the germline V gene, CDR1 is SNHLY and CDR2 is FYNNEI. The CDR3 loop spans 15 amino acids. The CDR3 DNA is TGTGCCAGCAGAACAGCGGTTGGATTATCAGAGACCCAGTACTTC. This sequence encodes CASRTAVGLSETQYF.

In nucleotides, the CDR3 is TGCAGCGTTGAAGATAGGGGGAGGGGGCCACAGACCCAGTACTTC. Translated, it gives CSVEDRGRGPQTQYF. V is TRBV29-1 and J is TRBJ2-5, with D perhaps being TRBD1 or TRBD2 (7 bases each). Between the trimmed V and J ends, which lost 0 bases and 6 bases, there was a span of 17 bases. CDR1 and CDR2 (germline): SQVTM, ANQGSEA. The CDR3 is 15 residues long.

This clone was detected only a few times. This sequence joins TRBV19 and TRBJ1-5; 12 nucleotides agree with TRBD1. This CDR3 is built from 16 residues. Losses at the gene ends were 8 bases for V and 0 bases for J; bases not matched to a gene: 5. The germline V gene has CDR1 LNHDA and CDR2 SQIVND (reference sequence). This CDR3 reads CASGTGGAGSNQPQHF. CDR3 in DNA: TGTGCCAGTGGGACAGGGGGCGCAGGTAGCAATCAGCCCCAGCATTTT. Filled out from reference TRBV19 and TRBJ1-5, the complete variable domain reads DGGITQSPKYLFRKEGQNVTLSCEQNLNHDAMYWYRQDPGQGLRLIYYSQIVNDFQKGDIAEGYSVSREKKESFPLTVTSAQKNPTAFYLCASGTGGAGSNQPQHFGDGTRLSIL.

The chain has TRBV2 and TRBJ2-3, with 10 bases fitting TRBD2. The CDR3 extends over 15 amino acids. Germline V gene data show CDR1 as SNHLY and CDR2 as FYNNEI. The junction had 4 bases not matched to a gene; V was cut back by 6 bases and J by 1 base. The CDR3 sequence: CASRLAGVGTDTQYF. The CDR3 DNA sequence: TGTGCCAGCAGGCTAGCGGGAGTTGGCACAGATACGCAGTATTTT.

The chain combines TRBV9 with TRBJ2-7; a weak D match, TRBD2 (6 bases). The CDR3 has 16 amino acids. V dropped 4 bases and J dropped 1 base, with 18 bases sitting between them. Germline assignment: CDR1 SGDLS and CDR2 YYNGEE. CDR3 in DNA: TGTGCCAGCAGCATAGGTAGGGCTAGCGCTTCCTACGAGCAGTACTTC. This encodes CASSIGRASASYEQYF. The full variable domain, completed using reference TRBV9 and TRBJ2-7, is DSGVTQTPKHLITATGQRVTLRCSPRSGDLSVYWYQQSLDQGLQFLIQYYNGEERAKGNILERFSAQQFPDLHSELNLSSLELGDSALYFCASSIGRASASYEQYFGPGTRLTVT.

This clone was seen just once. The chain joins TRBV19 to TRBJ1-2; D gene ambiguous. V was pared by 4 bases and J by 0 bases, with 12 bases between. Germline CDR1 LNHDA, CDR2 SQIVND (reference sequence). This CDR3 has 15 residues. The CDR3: CASSRSRNPNYGYTF. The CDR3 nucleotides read TGTGCCAGTAGTAGAAGCCGAAATCCTAACTATGGCTACACCTTC.

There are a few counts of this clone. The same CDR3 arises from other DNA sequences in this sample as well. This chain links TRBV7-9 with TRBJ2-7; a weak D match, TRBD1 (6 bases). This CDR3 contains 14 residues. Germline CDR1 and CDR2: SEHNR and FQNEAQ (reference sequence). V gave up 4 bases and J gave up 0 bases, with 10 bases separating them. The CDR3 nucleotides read TGTGCCAGCAGCTCACAGGGCAGCTCCTACGAGCAGTACTTC. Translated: CASSSQGSSYEQYF. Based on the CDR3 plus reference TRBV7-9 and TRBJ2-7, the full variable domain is DTGVSQNPRHKITKRGQNVTFRCDPISEHNRLYWYRQTLGQGPEFLTYFQNEAQLEKSRLLSDRFSAERPKGSFSTLEIQRTEQGDSAMYLCASSSQGSSYEQYFGPGTRLTVT.

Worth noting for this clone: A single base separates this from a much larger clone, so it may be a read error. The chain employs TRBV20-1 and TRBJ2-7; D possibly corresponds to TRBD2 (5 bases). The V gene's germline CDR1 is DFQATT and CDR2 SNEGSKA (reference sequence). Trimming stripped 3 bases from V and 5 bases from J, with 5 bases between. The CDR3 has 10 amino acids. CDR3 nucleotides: TGCAGTGCTAGCGGGGACGAGCAGTACTTC. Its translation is CSASGDEQYF.

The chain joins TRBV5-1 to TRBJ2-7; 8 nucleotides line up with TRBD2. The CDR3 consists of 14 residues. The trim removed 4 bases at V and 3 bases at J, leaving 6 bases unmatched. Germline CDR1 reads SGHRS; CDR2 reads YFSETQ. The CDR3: CASSPGGLVYEQYF. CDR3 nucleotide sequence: TGCGCCAGCAGCCCGGGGGGGTTGGTCTACGAGCAGTACTTC.